These 19 T cell receptor beta chains share one sample of origin, sequenced in a study of blood T cell repertoires in COVID-19. Clones were read by immunoSEQ multiplex PCR, and TCRdb kept only the in-frame ones, dropping some. The data show about 71,000 clones, 86% seen once. The sequenced sample consisted of peripheral blood. The receptors originated from a man between 25 and 39 years old with acute or convalescent COVID-19.

The chain links TRBV5-1 to TRBJ1-1; 7 bases are shared with TRBD1. The V gene end was trimmed by 5 bases and the J gene end by 5 bases; junction bases not matched to a gene: 9. The germline CDR1 and CDR2 sequences are SGHRS and YFSETQ. CDR3 length: 14 residues. The CDR3 is CASRRQGPRTEAFF. The CDR3 nucleotides are TGCGCCAGCAGGCGACAGGGTCCACGGACTGAAGCTTTCTTT.

This clone was detected only once. The chain combines TRBV6-5 with TRBJ1-6; possibly TRBD1 for D (5 bases). The V gene's germline CDR1 is MNHEY and CDR2 SVGAGI. The CDR3 contains 16 residues. V was pared by 0 bases and J by 6 bases, with 12 bases between. CDR3 loop: CASSYSHGQGNSPLHF. In DNA, the CDR3 is TGTGCCAGCAGTTACTCACATGGGCAGGGTAATTCACCCCTCCACTTT.

This chain connects TRBV5-1 to TRBJ2-1; TRBD1 matches 7 bases. Germline CDR1 is SGHRS and CDR2 is YFSETQ. This CDR3 comprises 14 residues. The V segment lost 2 bases and the J segment 4 bases; nucleotides outside the gene matches: 3. In DNA, the CDR3 is TGCGCCAGCAGCTTCGGGACAGCTTACAATGAGCAGTTCTTC. Translation: CASSFGTAYNEQFF.

The table lists this clone with a count of one. J is TRBJ1-4 and V is TRBV6-6; 8 bases agree with TRBD1. J was trimmed by 11 bases and V by 5 bases; bases with no gene match: 10. The length of the CDR3 is 14 residues. Germline V CDR1 and CDR2: MNHNY, SVGAGI (reference sequence). The CDR3 DNA reads TGTGCCAGCAGTCAGATTGGACAGGGCAATAAACTGTTTTTT. The encoded protein is CASSQIGQGNKLFF.

This chain joins TRBV27 and TRBJ1-4; 7 nucleotides agree with TRBD1. The length of the CDR3 is 15 residues. CDR1 is MNHEY, CDR2 SMNVEV, per germline (reference sequence). The V gene end was trimmed by 4 bases and the J gene end by 7 bases; junction bases not matched to a gene: 9. CDR3 bases: TGTGCCAGCAGTTCCCACGGGACAGTTGGTGAAAAACTGTTTTTT. Protein sequence: CASSSHGTVGEKLFF. The full variable domain, rest sourced from reference TRBV27 and TRBJ1-4, is EAQVTQNPRYLITVTGKKLTVTCSQNMNHEYMSWYRQDPGLGLRQIYYSMNVEVTDKGDVPEGYKVSRKEKRNFPLILESPSPNQTSLYFCASSSHGTVGEKLFFGSGTQLSVL.

In this sample, this clone turned up once. The chain joins TRBV12-3 or TRBV12-4 to TRBJ1-5; D is unresolved. V was shortened by 4 bases and J by 8 bases, with 12 bases between the two germline ends. The CDR3 is 13 amino acids. The CDR3 DNA sequence: TGTGCCAGCAGTTGGGAGGGTTCGGAGCCCCAGCATTTT. Translated: CASSWEGSEPQHF.

This chain connects TRBV3-1 (or the pseudogene TRBV3-2) to TRBJ1-1; D perhaps matches TRBD1 (5 bases). The V gene lost 0 bases and the J gene lost 1 base, with 9 bases spanning the gap. The germline gives CDR1 LGHDT, CDR2 YNNKEL (reference sequence). The length of the CDR3 is 15 residues. This chain's CDR3 is CASSQEGGRNTEAFF. As DNA, the CDR3 is TGTGCCAGCAGCCAAGAGGGGGGTAGGAACACTGAAGCTTTCTTT.

This sequence joins TRBV18 and TRBJ1-1; maybe TRBD1 (5 bases). The germline V and J ends were trimmed by 3 bases and 1 base, with 9 bases remaining between them. The CDR3 is 14 residues long. The germline V gene encodes CDR1 KGHSH and CDR2 LQKENI. The CDR3 nucleotides read TGTGCCAGCTCACCTTTGACAGAGAACACTGAAGCTTTCTTT. Amino acids: CASSPLTENTEAFF.

J is TRBJ2-1 and V is TRBV5-5; 10 nucleotides line up with TRBD1. V was clipped by 0 bases and J by 7 bases; unmatched bases: 1. The length of the CDR3 is 14 residues. Germline CDR1 SGHKS, CDR2 YYEKEE (reference sequence). The CDR3 DNA reads as TGTGCCAGCAGCTTGGGGGGACAGGGGAATGAGCAGTTCTTC. This sequence encodes CASSLGGQGNEQFF. Using reference TRBV5-5 and TRBJ2-1 for the parts outside the CDR3, the full variable domain is DAGVTQSPTHLIKTRGQQVTLRCSPISGHKSVSWYQQVLGQGPQFIFQYYEKEERGRGNFPDRFSARQFPNYSSELNVNALLLGDSALYLCASSLGGQGNEQFFGPGTRLTVL.

The chain uses TRBV28 and TRBJ2-1, with 10 bases aligning to TRBD2. This CDR3 is built from 16 residues. Germline V gene sequence: CDR1 MDHEN, CDR2 SYDVKM. The trim removed 5 bases at V and 9 bases at J, leaving 13 bases unmatched. CDR3: CASSGRQRGGYPEQFF. The DNA for the CDR3 is TGTGCCAGCAGTGGACGCCAGCGGGGGGGTTACCCTGAGCAGTTCTTC.

The rearrangement links TRBV20-1 to TRBJ1-1; TRBD1 aligns across 10 bases. This CDR3 has 11 amino acids. Germline CDR1 reads DFQATT; CDR2 reads SNEGSKA (reference sequence). V dropped 5 bases and J dropped 11; count of bases not matched to a gene: 5. The CDR3: CSAPRQGAAFF. The CDR3 nucleotides read TGCAGTGCTCCGCGACAGGGGGCGGCTTTCTTT.

J is TRBJ2-3 and V is TRBV2, with D possibly matching TRBD2 (5 bases). The CDR3 is 12 amino acids. Deletions cut 9 bases from V and 7 bases from J, with 14 bases between. In germline, CDR1 is SNHLY, CDR2 FYNNEI. DNA of the CDR3: TGTGCCAGATCGGACTTCGGGTATACGCAGTATTTT. It translates to CARSDFGYTQYF.

J is TRBJ2-1 and V is TRBV6-4; 14 positions agree with TRBD2. J lost 8 bases, V lost 2 bases, and 2 bases had no gene match. In germline, CDR1 is MRHNA, CDR2 SNTAGT. CDR3 length: 15 residues. The CDR3 reads CASSDRLAGGDEQFF. CDR3 nucleotide sequence: TGTGCCAGCAGTGACCGACTAGCGGGAGGGGATGAGCAGTTCTTC.

V usage is TRBV6-1 and J usage is TRBJ1-2, with 11 bases identical to TRBD1. Germline loops: CDR1 MNHNS, CDR2 SASEGT. The CDR3 spans 15 residues. Unmatched junction bases numbered 4, after V lost 3 bases and J lost 4 bases. The CDR3 DNA follows: TGTGCCAGCAGTGATGGGACAGGGGGAACCTATGGCTACACCTTC. This gives the protein CASSDGTGGTYGYTF.

This clone has only one observation. J is TRBJ1-2 and V is TRBV7-9; D is undetermined. The CDR3 length is 15 residues. Germline assignment: CDR1 SEHNR and CDR2 FQNEAQ (reference sequence). V was clipped by 2 bases and J by 0 bases, with 10 bases between them. The CDR3 protein is CASSLQAIPNYGYTF. CDR3 sequence (DNA): TGTGCCAGCAGCTTACAGGCAATCCCTAACTATGGCTACACCTTC. The full variable domain, in which reference TRBV7-9 and TRBJ1-2 provide the parts outside the CDR3, is DTGVSQNPRHKITKRGQNVTFRCDPISEHNRLYWYRQTLGQGPEFLTYFQNEAQLEKSRLLSDRFSAERPKGSFSTLEIQRTEQGDSAMYLCASSLQAIPNYGYTFGSGTRLTVV.

The chain has TRBV11-3 and TRBJ2-1; TRBD1 matches at 9 bases. This CDR3 contains 12 residues. The germline CDR1 and CDR2 sequences are SGHNT and YENEEA. Trimming cost V 0 bases and J 15 bases; bases outside gene matches: 3. CDR3 protein: CASSLEGTGPFF. The CDR3 DNA sequence: TGTGCCAGCAGCTTAGAAGGGACAGGGCCGTTCTTC. Looking up the rest from reference TRBV11-3 and TRBJ2-1 gives the full variable domain: EAGVVQSPRYKIIEKKQPVAFWCNPISGHNTLYWYLQNLGQGPELLIRYENEEAVDDSQLPKDRFSAERLKGVDSTLKIQPAELGDSAVYLCASSLEGTGPFFGPGTRLTVL.

This clone was seen just once. This sequence joins TRBV10-3 and TRBJ2-7; TRBD1 matches 12 bases. The CDR3 sequence is 17 residues long. After removal of 6 bases from V and 1 base from J, the junction contained 10 bases not matched to a gene. The V gene's germline CDR1 is ENHRY and CDR2 SYGVKD. CDR3 residues: CAIRSGTGGDNSYEQYF. CDR3 DNA: TGTGCCATCAGGAGTGGGACAGGGGGCGATAATTCCTACGAGCAGTACTTC.

The chain is built from TRBV9 and TRBJ1-3; D gene unclear. CDR1 and CDR2 (germline): SGDLS, YYNGEE. V was clipped by 3 bases and J by 4 bases, with 14 bases between them. The CDR3 is 15 residues long. Here the CDR3 reads CASSASIREGNTIYF. DNA of the CDR3: TGTGCCAGCAGCGCGTCCATCCGTGAGGGAAACACCATATATTTT.

Concerning this clone: The same CDR3 is also encoded by other DNA sequences in this sample. This sequence joins TRBV20-1 and TRBJ2-3; 16 bases align to TRBD2. Germline V gives CDR1 DFQATT, CDR2 SNEGSKA (reference sequence). The CDR3 is 17 amino acids. The junction had 4 bases not matched to a gene; V was cut back by 3 bases and J by 1 base. The CDR3 spells CSASLGLAGGGTDTQYF. CDR3 bases: TGCAGTGCTAGTTTGGGACTAGCGGGGGGGGGCACAGATACGCAGTATTTT.